The subject of this entry is one T cell receptor beta chain. Its cognate antigen is unknown. This specimen includes other DNA sequences encoding the same CDR3. The data derive from a study of shared clonotypes between healthy human individuals. Study outcomes and limitations: Clonotype sharing among donors was expected to depend on sequencing depth. Tissues were not sampled, only blood, and their repertoires likely differ. Unshared clonotypes carried lower generation probabilities than those common to all four donors.

Generated by immunoSEQ multiplex PCR, the TCRdb table keeps only in-frame clones and is missing some. The table lists about 1,900,000 clones, about 94% of them singletons. V was pared by 0 bases and J by 2 bases, with 4 bases between. CDR1 is GTSNPN, CDR2 SVGIG, per germline (reference sequence). The CDR3 totals 12 residues. Naive CD8 cells lacked CD45RO, underwent positive selection for CCR7 and left out terminally differentiated effector memory CD45RA+ cells. The TCR sequence derives from a man aged 18 to 29 in good health. The V and J genes are TRBV30 and TRBJ1-2; D is undetermined. Sequencing was carried out using naive CD8+ T cells sorted from blood. CDR3 DNA: TGTGCCTGGAGTGTAACGAACTATGGCTACACCTTC. This encodes CAWSVTNYGYTF.